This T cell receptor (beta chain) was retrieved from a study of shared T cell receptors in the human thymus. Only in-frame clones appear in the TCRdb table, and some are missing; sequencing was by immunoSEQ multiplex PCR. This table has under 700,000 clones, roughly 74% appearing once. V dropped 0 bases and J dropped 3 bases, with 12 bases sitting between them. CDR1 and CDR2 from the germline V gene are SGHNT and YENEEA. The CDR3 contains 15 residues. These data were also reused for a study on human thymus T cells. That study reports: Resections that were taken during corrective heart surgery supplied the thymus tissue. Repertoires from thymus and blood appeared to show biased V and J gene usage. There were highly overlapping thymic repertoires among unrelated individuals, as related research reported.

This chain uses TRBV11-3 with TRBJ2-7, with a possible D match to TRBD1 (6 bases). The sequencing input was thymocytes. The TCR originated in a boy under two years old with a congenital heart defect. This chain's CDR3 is CASSLDAGEGYEQYF. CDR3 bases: TGTGCCAGCAGCTTAGATGCAGGGGAAGGCTACGAGCAGTACTTC.